One sample yielded the 23 T cell receptor beta chains listed below, sequenced in a study of blood T cell repertoires in COVID-19. The method was immunoSEQ multiplex PCR; TCRdb's version includes in-frame clones alone and lacks a portion of them. This sample carries some 400,000 clones, more than 75% of them seen once, and the ten largest clones take 1.3%. The sample consisted of PBMCs or T cells enriched from blood (not recorded which). Receptor source: a young man who had recovered from COVID-19.

This sequence joins TRBV6-5 and TRBJ1-6; TRBD1 matches 8 bases. Trimming cost V 6 bases and J 7 bases; bases outside gene matches: 8. The germline V gene has CDR1 MNHEY and CDR2 SVGAGI. CDR3 size: 15 residues. The CDR3 nucleotides are TGTGCCAGCAGACATGGGACAGGCGCGAATTCACCCCTCCACTTT. Residues: CASRHGTGANSPLHF.

The chain employs TRBV3-1 (or the pseudogene TRBV3-2) and TRBJ2-1; the match to TRBD1 covers 12 bases. The V gene's germline CDR1 is LGHDT and CDR2 YNNKEL (reference sequence). CDR3 length: 15 amino acids. V lost 2 bases, J lost 10 bases, and 6 bases stayed unmatched. Here the CDR3 reads CASSQQGQGAREQFF. For the CDR3, the DNA is TGTGCCAGCAGCCAACAGGGACAGGGGGCGCGGGAGCAGTTCTTC.

V gene TRBV2 combines with J gene TRBJ2-3; TRBD1 aligns across 7 bases. Germline V gene data show CDR1 as SNHLY and CDR2 as FYNNEI. V was pared by 3 bases and J by 0 bases, with 9 bases of the junction left unmatched. This CDR3 has 17 amino acids. The CDR3 sequence is CASSEDRPSFSTDTQYF. For the CDR3, the DNA is TGTGCCAGCAGTGAGGACAGGCCCTCTTTTAGCACAGATACGCAGTATTTT.

This chain connects TRBV20-1 to TRBJ2-6; 7 nucleotides line up with TRBD1. V gave up 3 bases and J gave up 0 bases; unmatched junction bases: 5. The CDR3 length is 16 residues. The germline V gene has CDR1 DFQATT and CDR2 SNEGSKA (reference sequence). This CDR3 is CSASEGQPSGANVLTF. The CDR3, as DNA: TGCAGTGCTAGTGAGGGACAGCCCTCTGGGGCCAACGTCCTGACTTTC.

The V and J genes are TRBV5-1 and TRBJ1-4, with D perhaps matching TRBD1 (5 bases). Germline CDR1 and CDR2: SGHRS and YFSETQ. V was cut by 3 bases and J by 4 bases, with 10 bases left in between. CDR3 length equals 14 residues. The CDR3: CASSSDNYNEKLFF. CDR3 in DNA: TGCGCCAGCAGCTCGGACAATTATAATGAAAAACTGTTTTTT.

The genes are TRBV11-2 and TRBJ1-6; no reliable D call. CDR1 is SGHAT, CDR2 FQNNGV, per germline. Trimming took off 4 bases at V and 14 bases at J, with 9 bases between the two ends. This CDR3 has 11 residues. The CDR3 region is CASSSPGSLHF. For the CDR3, the DNA is TGTGCCAGCAGCTCTCCGGGTTCCCTCCACTTT.

The chain employs TRBV30 and TRBJ1-3, with 7 positions matching TRBD1. Per the germline V gene, CDR1 is GTSNPN and CDR2 is SVGIG (reference sequence). V dropped 5 bases and J dropped 4; count of bases not matched to a gene: 5. The CDR3 runs 13 residues. The CDR3 DNA reads TGTGCCTGGTCACAGGGGAACGGAAACACCATATATTTT. It specifies CAWSQGNGNTIYF.

The CDR3 sequence is CASSSTSGGQETQYF. The CDR3 bases are TGTGCCAGCAGCTCGACTAGCGGGGGACAAGAGACCCAGTACTTC. The gene calls are TRBV11-2 and TRBJ2-5, with 12 bases matching TRBD2. V dropped 4 bases and J dropped 2; count of bases not matched to a gene: 2. Per germline, CDR1 SGHAT and CDR2 FQNNGV. CDR3 length: 15 residues.

V usage is TRBV4-1 and J usage is TRBJ1-5; D gene uncertain. Germline V gene lookup returns CDR1 MGHRA and CDR2 YSYEKL. Deletions cut 4 bases from V and 0 bases from J, with 13 bases between. The CDR3 contains 16 residues. CDR3 DNA sequence: TGCGCCAGCAGCCCGGGTCCGTTCTTTAGCAATCAGCCCCAGCATTTT. Protein sequence: CASSPGPFFSNQPQHF.

V and J are TRBV5-4 and TRBJ2-3; 9 bases agree with TRBD2. This CDR3 spans 14 amino acids. V lost 9 bases and J lost 2; bases outside the gene matches: 7. The V gene's germline CDR1 is SGHNT and CDR2 YYREEE (reference sequence). The CDR3 DNA is TGTGCCATCAAGAGCGGGGGGCTCACAGATACGCAGTATTTT. Translated, it gives CAIKSGGLTDTQYF.

The chain combines TRBV6-5 with TRBJ1-1, with TRBD1 matching over 8 bases. The V gene's germline CDR1 is MNHEY and CDR2 SVGAGI. This CDR3 region has 15 residues. The V gene end was trimmed by 1 base and the J gene end by 1 base; junction bases not matched to a gene: 2. CDR3 in amino acids: CASSYYGQGNTEAFF. In nucleotides, the CDR3 is TGTGCCAGCAGTTACTACGGACAGGGGAACACTGAAGCTTTCTTT.

This sequence joins TRBV5-1 and TRBJ2-3; D remains unclear. Germline CDR1 and CDR2: SGHRS and YFSETQ. The CDR3 consists of 14 residues. Trimming left V 0 bases short and J 6 bases short, with 11 bases between. This CDR3 reads CASSLDSPGDTQYF. Here the CDR3 DNA reads TGCGCCAGCAGCTTGGATAGTCCCGGGGATACGCAGTATTTT. The variable domain in full, completed from reference TRBV5-1 and TRBJ2-3, reads KAGVTQTPRYLIKTRGQQVTLSCSPISGHRSVSWYQQTPGQGLQFLFEYFSETQRNKGNFPGRFSGRQFSNSRSEMNVSTLELGDSALYLCASSLDSPGDTQYFGPGTRLTVL.

The CDR3 DNA follows: TGCAGTGCTAGTAGCGGGGGGGACTATGGCTACACCTTC. This encodes CSASSGGDYGYTF. The V and J genes are TRBV20-1 and TRBJ1-2; possibly TRBD1 for D (5 bases). Between the trimmed V and J ends, which lost 3 bases and 3 bases, there was a span of 11 bases. CDR1 and CDR2 (germline): DFQATT, SNEGSKA (reference sequence). The CDR3 length is 13 residues.

This chain connects TRBV19 to TRBJ2-7, with 7 nucleotides matching TRBD1. The CDR3 contains 15 residues. V shed 6 bases, J shed 0 bases, and the junction held 8 bases outside the gene matches. The germline V gene encodes CDR1 LNHDA and CDR2 SQIVND (reference sequence). The CDR3 DNA reads TGTGCCAGTAGAAATACAGGGGCGTCCTCCTACGAGCAGTACTTC. Its translation: CASRNTGASSYEQYF.

V is TRBV7-6 and J is TRBJ2-1; D may be TRBD1 (6 bases). This CDR3 is built from 14 residues. Between the trimmed V and J ends, which lost 5 bases and 4 bases, there was a span of 12 bases. Germline V lookup: CDR1 SGHVS, CDR2 FNYEAQ. The CDR3 nucleotides are TGTGCCAGCAGCCCAATACAGGGTTACAATGAGCAGTTCTTC. This encodes CASSPIQGYNEQFF.

DNA of the CDR3: TGTGCCAGCAGCGTTCCTTCTAGCGGGGGGAGTGAGCAGTTCTTC. Translating it yields CASSVPSSGGSEQFF. J is TRBJ2-1 and V is TRBV9, with 11 bases identical to TRBD2. Trimming took 2 bases from V and 9 from J; bases not matched to a gene: 7. Germline CDR1 SGDLS, CDR2 YYNGEE. The CDR3 is made up of 15 amino acids.

The V gene is TRBV9, the J gene TRBJ1-1; the match to TRBD1 covers 8 bases. The V gene's germline CDR1 is SGDLS and CDR2 YYNGEE. Trimming at V came to 3 bases and at J to 11 bases, leaving 6 bases not matched to a gene. The CDR3 extends over 12 amino acids. CDR3 in amino acids: CASSDRGGLAFF. The CDR3 DNA sequence: TGTGCCAGCAGCGACAGGGGGGGGTTGGCTTTCTTT. Together with reference TRBV9 and TRBJ1-1, the CDR3 gives the full variable domain: DSGVTQTPKHLITATGQRVTLRCSPRSGDLSVYWYQQSLDQGLQFLIQYYNGEERAKGNILERFSAQQFPDLHSELNLSSLELGDSALYFCASSDRGGLAFFGQGTRLTVV.

J is TRBJ1-1 and V is TRBV5-1; D remains ambiguous. Germline-derived CDR1 and CDR2 are SGHRS and YFSETQ. The V end was cut by 2 bases, the J end by 1 base, with 9 bases between. CDR3 length: 14 residues. The CDR3 DNA follows: TGCGCCAGCAGCTTCCGGGAGGGGAACACTGAAGCTTTCTTT. Its translation is CASSFREGNTEAFF.

This clone was detected only once. The chain recombines TRBV3-1 (or the pseudogene TRBV3-2) with TRBJ2-3, with 11 bases fitting TRBD2. The CDR3 runs 19 residues. V lost 0 bases to trimming and J lost 5 bases; unmatched junction nucleotides: 13. Germline V lookup: CDR1 LGHDT, CDR2 YNNKEL (reference sequence). The CDR3 loop reads CASSQDSGLAGGPIDTQYF. CDR3 nucleotide sequence: TGTGCCAGCAGCCAAGATTCCGGCTTAGCGGGGGGGCCAATAGATACGCAGTATTTT.

The V and J genes are TRBV19 and TRBJ2-2; 7 nucleotides agree with TRBD2. The junction had 9 bases not matched to a gene; V was cut back by 10 bases and J by 4 bases. The CDR3 sequence is 14 residues long. Germline CDR1 and CDR2: LNHDA and SQIVND (reference sequence). The CDR3 DNA reads TGTGCCAACCAAGCGGGGATCGGCACCGGGGAGCTGTTTTTT. This translates into CANQAGIGTGELFF.

V is TRBV5-6 and J is TRBJ2-7, with 7 bases lining up with TRBD1. J lost 3 bases, V lost 5 bases, and 8 bases had no gene match. There are 14 residues in the CDR3. CDR1 SGHDT and CDR2 YYEEEE come from the germline V gene. The CDR3 protein is CASSFGTAHYEQYF. Here the CDR3 DNA reads TGTGCCAGCAGTTTCGGGACAGCACACTACGAGCAGTACTTC.

This chain links TRBV9 with TRBJ1-1, with 7 bases matching TRBD1. J gave up 6 bases and V 4 bases, and 9 bases lay outside the gene matches. Germline CDR1 is SGDLS and CDR2 is YYNGEE. The CDR3 runs to 14 residues. The CDR3 loop is CASSQGVNRAEAFF. CDR3 DNA: TGTGCCAGCAGCCAGGGGGTAAATAGGGCTGAAGCTTTCTTT.

This rearrangement joins TRBV18 to TRBJ1-2; 7 bases align to TRBD1. This CDR3 has 16 residues. J lost 5 bases, V lost 2 bases, and 11 bases had no gene match. Germline-derived CDR1 and CDR2 are KGHSH and LQKENI. The CDR3 loop reads CASSPSSEGARYGYTF. CDR3 DNA sequence: TGTGCCAGCTCACCATCCTCGGAGGGGGCGAGGTATGGCTACACCTTC.